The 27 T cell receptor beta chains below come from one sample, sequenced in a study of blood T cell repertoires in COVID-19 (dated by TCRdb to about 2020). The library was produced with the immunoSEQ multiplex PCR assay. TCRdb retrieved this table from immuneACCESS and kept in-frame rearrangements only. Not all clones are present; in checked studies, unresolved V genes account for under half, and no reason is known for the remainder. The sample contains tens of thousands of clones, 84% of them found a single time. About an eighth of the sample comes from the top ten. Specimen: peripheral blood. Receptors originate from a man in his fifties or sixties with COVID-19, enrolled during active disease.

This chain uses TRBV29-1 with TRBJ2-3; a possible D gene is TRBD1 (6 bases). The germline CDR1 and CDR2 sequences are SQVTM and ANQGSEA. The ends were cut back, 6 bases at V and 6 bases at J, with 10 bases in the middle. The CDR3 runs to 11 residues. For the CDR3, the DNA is TGCAGCGTCAGGGGTTATGATACGCAGTATTTT. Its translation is CSVRGYDTQYF.

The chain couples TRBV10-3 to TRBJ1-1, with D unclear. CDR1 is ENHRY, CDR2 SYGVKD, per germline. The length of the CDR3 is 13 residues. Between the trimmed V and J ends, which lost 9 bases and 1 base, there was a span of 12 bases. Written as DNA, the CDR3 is TGTGCCATTCGTACCGGTGAGAACACTGAAGCTTTCTTT. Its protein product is CAIRTGENTEAFF.

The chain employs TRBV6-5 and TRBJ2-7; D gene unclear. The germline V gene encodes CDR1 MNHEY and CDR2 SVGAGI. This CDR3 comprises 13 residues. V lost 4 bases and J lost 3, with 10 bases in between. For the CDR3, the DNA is TGTGCCAGCAGTTCAGTAAATCGCTACGAGCAGTACTTC. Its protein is CASSSVNRYEQYF.

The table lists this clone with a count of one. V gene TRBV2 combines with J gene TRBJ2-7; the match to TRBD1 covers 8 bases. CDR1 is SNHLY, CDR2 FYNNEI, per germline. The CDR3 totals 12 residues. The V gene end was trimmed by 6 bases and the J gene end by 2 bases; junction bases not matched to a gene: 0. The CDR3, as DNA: TGTGCCAGCAGGGGACAGGCCTACGAGCAGTACTTC. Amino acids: CASRGQAYEQYF.

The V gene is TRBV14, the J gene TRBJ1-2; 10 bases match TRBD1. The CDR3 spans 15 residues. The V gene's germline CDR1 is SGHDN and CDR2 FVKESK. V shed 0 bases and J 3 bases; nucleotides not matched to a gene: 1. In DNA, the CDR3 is TGTGCCAGCAGCCAAGAGGACAGGGGGGACTATGGCTACACCTTC. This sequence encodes CASSQEDRGDYGYTF.

The chain's CDR3 is CASEGAPYEQYF. For the CDR3, the DNA is TGCGCCAGCGAGGGGGCTCCCTACGAGCAGTACTTC. This chain uses TRBV10-1 with TRBJ2-7, with 7 bases aligning to TRBD1. Trimming at V came to 8 bases and at J to 2 bases, leaving 3 bases not matched to a gene. Germline V gene lookup returns CDR1 WNHNN and CDR2 SYGVQD (reference sequence). This CDR3 spans 12 amino acids.

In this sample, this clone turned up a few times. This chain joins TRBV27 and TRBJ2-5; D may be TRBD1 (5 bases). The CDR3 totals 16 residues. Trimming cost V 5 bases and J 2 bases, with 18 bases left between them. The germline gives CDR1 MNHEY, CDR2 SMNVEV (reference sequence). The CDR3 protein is CASSPRTIQGQETQYF. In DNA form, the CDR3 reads TGTGCCAGCAGTCCTCGGACAATCCAAGGGCAAGAGACCCAGTACTTC.

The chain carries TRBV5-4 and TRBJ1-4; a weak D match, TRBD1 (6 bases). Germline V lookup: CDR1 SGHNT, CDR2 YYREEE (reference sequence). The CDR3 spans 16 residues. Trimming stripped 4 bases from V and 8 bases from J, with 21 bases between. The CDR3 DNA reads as TGTGCCAGCAGCCTGGGTGGGGGCACCGATAGGGAAAAACTGTTTTTT. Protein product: CASSLGGGTDREKLFF.

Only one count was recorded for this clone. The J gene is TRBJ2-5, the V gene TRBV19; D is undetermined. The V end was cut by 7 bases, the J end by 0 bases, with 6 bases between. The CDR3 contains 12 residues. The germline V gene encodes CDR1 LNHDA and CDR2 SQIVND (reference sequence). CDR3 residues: CASKDYQETQYF. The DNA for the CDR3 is TGTGCCAGTAAAGACTACCAAGAGACCCAGTACTTC.

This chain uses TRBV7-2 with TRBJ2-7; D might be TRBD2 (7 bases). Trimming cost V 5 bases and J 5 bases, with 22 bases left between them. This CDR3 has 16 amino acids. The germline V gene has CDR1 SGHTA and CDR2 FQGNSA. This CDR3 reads CASSALGAGATDEQYF. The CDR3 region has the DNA TGTGCCAGCAGCGCGTTGGGGGCGGGGGCCACCGACGAGCAGTACTTC.

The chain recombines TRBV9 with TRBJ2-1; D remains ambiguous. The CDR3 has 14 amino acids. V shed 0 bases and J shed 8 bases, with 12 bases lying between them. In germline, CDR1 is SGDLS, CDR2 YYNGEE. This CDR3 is CASSVGPGIDEQFF. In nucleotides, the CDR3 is TGTGCCAGCAGCGTAGGTCCGGGTATAGATGAGCAGTTCTTC. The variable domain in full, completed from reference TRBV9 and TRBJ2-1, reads DSGVTQTPKHLITATGQRVTLRCSPRSGDLSVYWYQQSLDQGLQFLIQYYNGEERAKGNILERFSAQQFPDLHSELNLSSLELGDSALYFCASSVGPGIDEQFFGPGTRLTVL.

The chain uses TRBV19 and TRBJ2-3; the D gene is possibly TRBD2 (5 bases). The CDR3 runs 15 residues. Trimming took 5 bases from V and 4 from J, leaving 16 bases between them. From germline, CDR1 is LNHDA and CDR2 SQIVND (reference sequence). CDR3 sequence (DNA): TGTGCCAGTAGTCAAGGAGGATTAGCGCCAGATACGCAGTATTTT. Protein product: CASSQGGLAPDTQYF.

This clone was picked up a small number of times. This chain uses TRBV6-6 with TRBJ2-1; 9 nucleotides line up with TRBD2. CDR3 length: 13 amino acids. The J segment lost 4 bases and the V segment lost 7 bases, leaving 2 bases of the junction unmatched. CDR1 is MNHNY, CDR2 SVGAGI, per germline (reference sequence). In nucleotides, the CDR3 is TGTGCCAGCACTAGCGGGGCGTACAATGAGCAGTTCTTC. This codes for CASTSGAYNEQFF.

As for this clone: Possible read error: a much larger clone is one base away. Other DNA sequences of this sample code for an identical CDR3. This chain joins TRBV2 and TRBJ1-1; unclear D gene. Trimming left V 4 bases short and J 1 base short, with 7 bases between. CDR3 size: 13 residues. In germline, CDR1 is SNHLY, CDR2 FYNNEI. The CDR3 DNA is TGTGCCAGCAGTGGGCCTGGGAACACTGAAGCTTTCTTT. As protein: CASSGPGNTEAFF. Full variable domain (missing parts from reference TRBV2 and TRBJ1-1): EPEVTQTPSHQVTQMGQEVILRCVPISNHLYFYWYRQILGQKVEFLVSFYNNEISEKSEIFDDQFSVERPDGSNFTLKIRSTKLEDSAMYFCASSGPGNTEAFFGQGTRLTVV.

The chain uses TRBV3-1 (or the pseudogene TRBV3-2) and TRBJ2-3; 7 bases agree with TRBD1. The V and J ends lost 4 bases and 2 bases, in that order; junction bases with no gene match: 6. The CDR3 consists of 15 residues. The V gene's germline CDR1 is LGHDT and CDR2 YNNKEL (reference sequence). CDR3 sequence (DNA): TGTGCCAGCAGCCCGGGACAGCGCTACACAGATACGCAGTATTTT. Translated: CASSPGQRYTDTQYF.

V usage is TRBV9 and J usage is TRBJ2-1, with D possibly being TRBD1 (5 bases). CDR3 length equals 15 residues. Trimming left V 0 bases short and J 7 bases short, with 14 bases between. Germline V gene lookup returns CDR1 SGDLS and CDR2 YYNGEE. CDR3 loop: CASSVGGRTRNEQFF. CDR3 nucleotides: TGTGCCAGCAGCGTAGGAGGCCGGACAAGGAATGAGCAGTTCTTC.

CDR3 sequence: CASSPQGVDGYTF. CDR3 nucleotide sequence: TGTGCCAGCAGCCCACAGGGGGTGGATGGCTACACCTTC. The V gene is TRBV7-9, the J gene TRBJ1-2; TRBD1 agrees at 8 bases. The trim removed 5 bases at V and 6 bases at J, leaving 5 bases unmatched. CDR1 and CDR2 from the germline V gene are SEHNR and FQNEAQ (reference sequence). The CDR3 runs to 13 residues. Filled out from reference TRBV7-9 and TRBJ1-2, the complete variable domain reads DTGVSQNPRHKITKRGQNVTFRCDPISEHNRLYWYRQTLGQGPEFLTYFQNEAQLEKSRLLSDRFSAERPKGSFSTLEIQRTEQGDSAMYLCASSPQGVDGYTFGSGTRLTVV.

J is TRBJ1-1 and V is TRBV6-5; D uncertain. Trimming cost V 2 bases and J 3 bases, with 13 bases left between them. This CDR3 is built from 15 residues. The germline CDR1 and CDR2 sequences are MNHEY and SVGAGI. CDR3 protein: CASSYGGRGYTEAFF. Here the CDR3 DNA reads TGTGCCAGCAGTTACGGTGGGCGGGGTTACACTGAAGCTTTCTTT.

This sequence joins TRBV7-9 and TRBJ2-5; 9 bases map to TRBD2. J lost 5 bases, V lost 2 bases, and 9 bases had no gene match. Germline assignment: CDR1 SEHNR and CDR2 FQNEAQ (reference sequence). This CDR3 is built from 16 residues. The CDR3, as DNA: TGTGCCAGCAGCTTACCCTTAGCGGGGGTTGGCGAGACCCAGTACTTC. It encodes CASSLPLAGVGETQYF.

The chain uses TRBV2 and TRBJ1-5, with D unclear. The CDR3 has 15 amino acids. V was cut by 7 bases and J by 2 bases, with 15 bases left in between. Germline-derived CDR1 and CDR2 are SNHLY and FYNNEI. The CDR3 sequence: CASNQASGRNQPQHF. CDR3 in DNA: TGTGCCAGCAATCAGGCCAGCGGGCGCAATCAGCCCCAGCATTTT.

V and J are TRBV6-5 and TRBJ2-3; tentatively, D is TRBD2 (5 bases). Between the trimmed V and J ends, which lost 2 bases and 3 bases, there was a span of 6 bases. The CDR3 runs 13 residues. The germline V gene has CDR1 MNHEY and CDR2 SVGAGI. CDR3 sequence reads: CASSYGGTDTQYF. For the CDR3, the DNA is TGTGCCAGCAGTTACGGCGGGACAGATACGCAGTATTTT.

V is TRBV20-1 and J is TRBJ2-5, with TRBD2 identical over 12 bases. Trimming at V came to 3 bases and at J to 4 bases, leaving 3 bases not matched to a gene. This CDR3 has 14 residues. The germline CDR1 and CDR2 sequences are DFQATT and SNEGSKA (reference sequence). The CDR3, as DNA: TGCAGTGCTAGTGAGACTAGCGGGAGAGAGACCCAGTACTTC. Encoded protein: CSASETSGRETQYF.

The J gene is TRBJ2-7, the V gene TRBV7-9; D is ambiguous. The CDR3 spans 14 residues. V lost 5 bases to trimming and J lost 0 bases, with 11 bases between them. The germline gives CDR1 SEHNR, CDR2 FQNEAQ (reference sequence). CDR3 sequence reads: CASSQLDSSYEQYF. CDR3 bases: TGTGCCAGCAGCCAACTTGATAGCTCCTACGAGCAGTACTTC.

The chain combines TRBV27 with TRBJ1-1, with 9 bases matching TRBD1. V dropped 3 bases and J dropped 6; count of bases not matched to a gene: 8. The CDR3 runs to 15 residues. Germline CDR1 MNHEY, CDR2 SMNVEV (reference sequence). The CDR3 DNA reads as TGTGCCAGCAGTTTTTCCTCACAGGGGGCGCCTGAAGCTTTCTTT. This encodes CASSFSSQGAPEAFF.

CDR3 protein: CASSITGQETQYF. The CDR3 bases are TGTGCCAGCAGTATAACGGGCCAAGAGACCCAGTACTTC. The genes are TRBV7-3 and TRBJ2-5; D call uncertain. CDR3 size: 13 residues. Germline V gene sequence: CDR1 SGHTA, CDR2 FQGTGA. Trimming left V 6 bases short and J 1 base short, with 9 bases between.

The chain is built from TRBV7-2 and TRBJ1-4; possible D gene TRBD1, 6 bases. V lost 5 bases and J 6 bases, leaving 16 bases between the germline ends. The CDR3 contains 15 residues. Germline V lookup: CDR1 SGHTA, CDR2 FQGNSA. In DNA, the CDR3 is TGTGCCAGCAGCGAAGGGGGTGCAAGATATGAAAAACTGTTTTTT. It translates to CASSEGGARYEKLFF. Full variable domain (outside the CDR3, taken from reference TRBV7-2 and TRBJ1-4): GAGVSQSPSNKVTEKGKDVELRCDPISGHTALYWYRQSLGQGLEFLIYFQGNSAPDKSGLPSDRFSAERTGGSVSTLTIQRTQQEDSAVYLCASSEGGARYEKLFFGSGTQLSVL.

This chain's CDR3 is CASSQYLAGTGGDNEQFF. The CDR3, as DNA: TGTGCCAGCAGCCAATACTTGGCCGGGACAGGGGGTGACAATGAGCAGTTCTTC. This chain links TRBV3-1 (or the pseudogene TRBV3-2) with TRBJ2-1, with 11 bases that match TRBD1. V lost 2 bases to trimming and J lost 5 bases; unmatched junction nucleotides: 11. Germline V gene data show CDR1 as LGHDT and CDR2 as YNNKEL (reference sequence). This CDR3 spans 18 amino acids.